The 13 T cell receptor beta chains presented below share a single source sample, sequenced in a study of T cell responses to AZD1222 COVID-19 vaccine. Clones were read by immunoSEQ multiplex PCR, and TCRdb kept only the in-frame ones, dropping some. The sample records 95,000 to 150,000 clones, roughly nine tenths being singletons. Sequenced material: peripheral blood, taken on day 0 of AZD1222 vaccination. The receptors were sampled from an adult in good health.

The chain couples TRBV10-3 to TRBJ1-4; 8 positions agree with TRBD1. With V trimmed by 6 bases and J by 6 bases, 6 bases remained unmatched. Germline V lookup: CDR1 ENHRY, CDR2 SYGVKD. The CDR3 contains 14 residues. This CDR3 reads CAIRSDRGHEKLFF. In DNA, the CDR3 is TGTGCCATCAGAAGTGACAGGGGTCATGAAAAACTGTTTTTT.

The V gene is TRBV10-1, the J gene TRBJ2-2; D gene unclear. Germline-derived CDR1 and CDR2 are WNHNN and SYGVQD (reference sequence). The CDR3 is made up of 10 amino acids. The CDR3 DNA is TGCGCTGTGAGAGGTGGGGAGCTGTTTTTT. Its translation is CAVRGGELFF.

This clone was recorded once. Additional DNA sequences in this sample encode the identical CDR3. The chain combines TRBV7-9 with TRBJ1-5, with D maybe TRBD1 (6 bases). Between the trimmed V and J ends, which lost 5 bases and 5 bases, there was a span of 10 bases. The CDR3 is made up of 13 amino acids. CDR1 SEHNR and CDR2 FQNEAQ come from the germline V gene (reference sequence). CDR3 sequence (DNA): TGTGCCAGCAGCCTGGGGGCGGATCAGCCCCAGCATTTT. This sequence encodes CASSLGADQPQHF.

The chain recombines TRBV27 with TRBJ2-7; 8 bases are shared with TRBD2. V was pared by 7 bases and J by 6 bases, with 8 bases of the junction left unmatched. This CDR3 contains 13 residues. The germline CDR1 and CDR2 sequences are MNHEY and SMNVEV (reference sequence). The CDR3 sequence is CASTTGTRAEQYF. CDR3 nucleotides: TGTGCCAGCACTACCGGGACTAGGGCCGAGCAGTACTTC.

Here the CDR3 DNA reads TGTGCCAGCAGCTTAGATCAAACTGTCGGGGGCTACACCTTC. This sequence encodes CASSLDQTVGGYTF. The chain combines TRBV11-2 with TRBJ1-2; unclear D gene. Germline V gene sequence: CDR1 SGHAT, CDR2 FQNNGV. The V end lost 0 bases, the J end lost 8 bases, and 13 bases lay between the germline ends. CDR3 length equals 14 residues.

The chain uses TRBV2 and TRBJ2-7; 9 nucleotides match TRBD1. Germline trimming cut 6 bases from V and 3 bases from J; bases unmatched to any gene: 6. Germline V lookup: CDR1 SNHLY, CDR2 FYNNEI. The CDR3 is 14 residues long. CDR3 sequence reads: CASRLDRGNYEQYF. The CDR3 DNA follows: TGTGCCAGCAGGCTAGACAGGGGGAACTACGAGCAGTACTTC.

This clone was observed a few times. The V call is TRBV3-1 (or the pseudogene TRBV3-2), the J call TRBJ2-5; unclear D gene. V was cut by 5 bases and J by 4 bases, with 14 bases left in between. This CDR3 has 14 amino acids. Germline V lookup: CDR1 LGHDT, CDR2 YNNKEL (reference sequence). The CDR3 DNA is TGTGCCAGCAGCTACGTCGAATTTGGAGAGACCCAGTACTTC. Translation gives CASSYVEFGETQYF.

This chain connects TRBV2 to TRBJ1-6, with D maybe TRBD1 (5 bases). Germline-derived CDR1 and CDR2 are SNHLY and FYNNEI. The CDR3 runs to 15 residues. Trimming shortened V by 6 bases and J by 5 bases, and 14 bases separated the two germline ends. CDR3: CASSRGGVDNSPLHF. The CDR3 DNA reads TGTGCCAGCAGCCGTGGGGGTGTCGATAATTCACCCCTCCACTTT.

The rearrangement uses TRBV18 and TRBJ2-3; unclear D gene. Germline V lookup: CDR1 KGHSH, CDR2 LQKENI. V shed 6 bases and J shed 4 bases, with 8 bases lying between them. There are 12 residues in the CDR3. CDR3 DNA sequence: TGTGCCAGCTCTTCAACCCCAGATACGCAGTATTTT. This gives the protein CASSSTPDTQYF.

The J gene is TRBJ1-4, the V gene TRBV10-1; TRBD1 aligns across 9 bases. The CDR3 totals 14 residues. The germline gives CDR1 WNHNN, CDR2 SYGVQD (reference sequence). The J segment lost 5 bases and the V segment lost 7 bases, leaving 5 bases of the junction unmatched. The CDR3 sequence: CASIRDRENEKLFF. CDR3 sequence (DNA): TGCGCCAGCATCCGGGACAGGGAAAATGAAAAACTGTTTTTT.

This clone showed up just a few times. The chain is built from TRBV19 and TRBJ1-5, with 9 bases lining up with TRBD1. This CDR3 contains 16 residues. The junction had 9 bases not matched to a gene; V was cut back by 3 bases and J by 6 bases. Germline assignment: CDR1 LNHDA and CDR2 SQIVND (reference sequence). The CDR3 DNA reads TGTGCCAGTAGTATTAGCCCCGGGACAGGGCGTCAGCCCCAGCATTTT. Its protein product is CASSISPGTGRQPQHF.

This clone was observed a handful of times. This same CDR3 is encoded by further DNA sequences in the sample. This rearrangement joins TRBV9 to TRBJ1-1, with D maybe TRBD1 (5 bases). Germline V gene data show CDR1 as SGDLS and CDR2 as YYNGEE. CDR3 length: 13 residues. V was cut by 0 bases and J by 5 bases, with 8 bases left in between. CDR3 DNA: TGTGCCAGCAGCGTAGGGGGCAGGACTGAAGCTTTCTTT. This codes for CASSVGGRTEAFF. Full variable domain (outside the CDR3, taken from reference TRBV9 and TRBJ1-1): DSGVTQTPKHLITATGQRVTLRCSPRSGDLSVYWYQQSLDQGLQFLIQYYNGEERAKGNILERFSAQQFPDLHSELNLSSLELGDSALYFCASSVGGRTEAFFGQGTRLTVV.

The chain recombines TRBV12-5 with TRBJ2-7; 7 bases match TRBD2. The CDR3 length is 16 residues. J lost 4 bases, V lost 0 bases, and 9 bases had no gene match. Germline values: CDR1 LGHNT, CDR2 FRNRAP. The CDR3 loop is CASGLVDGGIEYEQYF. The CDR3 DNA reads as TGTGCTAGTGGTTTGGTAGACGGGGGGATTGAGTACGAGCAGTACTTC.